This T cell receptor beta chain emerged from a study of cytomegalovirus exposure and HLA in healthy donors (dated by TCRdb to between 2016 and 2019). In terms of the full investigation: According to a later analysis, one platform produced both the 110 or so validation repertoires and the roughly 640 repertoires of the first cohort. Besides the first cohort of 666 subjects, a separate validation cohort made up of 120 or so different subjects was used. To predict cytomegalovirus infection status, the study combined high-throughput TCR immunosequencing, statistical association of individual TCRs with disease status, and machine learning. The study aimed to test whether signatures of past pathogen exposure could be identified by cataloging public T cell receptors. The research as a whole found: All 120 or so repertoires were used to score co-occurrence in the validation cohort in a later analysis, because that analysis had no HLA typing for the cohort. Across donors, most TCR sequences were observed very rarely, whereas some public TCRs were present in many individuals. A later analysis found that TCRs clustered in the first cohort also tended to co-occur in the approximately 120 validation repertoires, with approximately 93% of cluster scores above 0. Three of the identified cytomegalovirus-associated TCR beta chains were confirmed in vitro to be specific for cytomegalovirus antigens. A total of fewer than 200 TCR beta chains were listed by the study as associated with cytomegalovirus. The authors suggested that the approach could potentially be generalized to other disease states and immunological phenotypes. In both the original and validation cohorts, the classifier was reported to diagnose cytomegalovirus status with high specificity and sensitivity.

Donors formed part of the validation cohort, which comprised about 130 subjects and was distinct from the first cohort of several hundred subjects. The library relied on the immunoSEQ multiplex PCR assay. In the source study's methods: A statistical classification framework was developed to diagnose cytomegalovirus status using the catalog of TCR beta chain sequences. TCRdb's version of the immuneACCESS table is confined to in-frame rearrangements and falls short of the full clone set. An unresolved V gene accounts for under half of the shortfall where checked; the remainder is of unknown origin. V and J calls and clone size are given by that table; D and trimming were obtained from the DNA. In this sample the table shows 80,000 to 100,000 clones, approximately 91% of which occur a single time. The ten largest clones capture about 2.2% of the sample. The V end gives up 4 bases and the J end 3 bases, leaving 7 bases in the junction not matched to a gene. There are 17 amino acids in the CDR3, from cysteine to phenylalanine inclusive. Only the CDR3 DNA is retained, 51 bases long and in frame from the first base. The germline V gene sets CDR1 to SGHRS and CDR2 to YFSETQ.

This clone was seen a single time. The specificity of this receptor is unknown. The sample holds no much larger clone one base away, and base qualities are not on file. Input material: PBMCs. This chain is built from TRBV5-1 and TRBJ2-1; 13 junctional bases match TRBD2. The TCR originated in a young man in good health and CMV-seronegative. The DNA sequence is as follows: TGCGCCAGCAGCCCCAGGACTAGCGGGAGTATCTACAATGAGCAGTTCTTC. This codes for CASSPRTSGSIYNEQFF. The full variable domain, completed from the reference TRBV5-1 and TRBJ2-1 proteins outside the CDR3, reads KAGVTQTPRYLIKTRGQQVTLSCSPISGHRSVSWYQQTPGQGLQFLFEYFSETQRNKGNFPGRFSGRQFSNSRSEMNVSTLELGDSALYLCASSPRTSGSIYNEQFFGPGTRLTVL.